One and the same sample provided the 28 T cell receptor beta chains below, sequenced in a study of OX40 agonist ivuxolimab in advanced cancers. Assay used: immunoSEQ multiplex PCR; TCRdb lists only in-frame clones, some missing. The sample yields tens of thousands of clones, around 86% seen once. The sequencing here drew on CD4+ or CD8+ T cells sorted from blood, taken in a trial of the OX40 agonist ivuxolimab. Every receptor here comes from an adult with an advanced solid tumor such as melanoma, head and neck, liver or kidney cancer.

The V call is TRBV9, the J call TRBJ1-6; D is perhaps TRBD1 (5 bases). This CDR3 contains 17 residues. V lost 4 bases and J lost 2, with 16 bases in between. Germline CDR1 and CDR2: SGDLS and YYNGEE. CDR3 coding DNA: TGTGCCAGCAGCCCCCGGGGGTTCGGGGCCTATAATTCACCCCTCCACTTT. Protein: CASSPRGFGAYNSPLHF. Full variable domain (missing parts from reference TRBV9 and TRBJ1-6): DSGVTQTPKHLITATGQRVTLRCSPRSGDLSVYWYQQSLDQGLQFLIQYYNGEERAKGNILERFSAQQFPDLHSELNLSSLELGDSALYFCASSPRGFGAYNSPLHFGNGTRLTVT.

The chain carries TRBV10-3 and TRBJ1-4, with D maybe TRBD1 (6 bases). Trimming left V 6 bases short and J 0 bases short, with 8 bases between. The CDR3 consists of 14 residues. Germline V gene lookup returns CDR1 ENHRY and CDR2 SYGVKD. CDR3 coding DNA: TGTGCCATCAGCCCAGGGGCAACTAATGAAAAACTGTTTTTT. This encodes CAISPGATNEKLFF.

The J gene is TRBJ2-7, the V gene TRBV11-3, with a weak D call TRBD1 (5 bases). V gave up 0 bases and J gave up 2 bases, with 11 bases separating them. In germline, CDR1 is SGHNT, CDR2 YENEEA. This CDR3 is built from 15 residues. The CDR3 region has the DNA TGTGCCAGCAGCTTAGAACCAGGGAAAGCCTACGAGCAGTACTTC. It yields the protein CASSLEPGKAYEQYF.

The chain is built from TRBV5-6 and TRBJ1-5, with D possibly TRBD1 on 5 matching bases. Germline assignment: CDR1 SGHDT and CDR2 YYEEEE. Trimming removed 0 bases at V and 2 bases at J, with 12 bases between. The CDR3 contains 16 residues. The CDR3 protein is CASSLARANGNQPQHF. The CDR3 nucleotides are TGTGCCAGCAGCTTGGCCAGGGCCAATGGCAATCAGCCCCAGCATTTT. The full variable domain, in which reference TRBV5-6 and TRBJ1-5 provide the parts outside the CDR3, is DAGVTQSPTHLIKTRGQQVTLRCSPKSGHDTVSWYQQALGQGPQFIFQYYEEEERQRGNFPDRFSGHQFPNYSSELNVNALLLGDSALYLCASSLARANGNQPQHFGDGTRLSIL.

The CDR3 is CASSLGRGREKLFF. DNA of the CDR3: TGTGCCAGCAGCTTGGGCAGGGGGCGTGAAAAACTGTTTTTT. This chain joins TRBV7-8 and TRBJ1-4; 8 positions match TRBD1. Germline V lookup: CDR1 SGHVS, CDR2 FQNEAQ. This CDR3 has 14 residues. After removal of 3 bases from V and 7 bases from J, the junction contained 4 bases not matched to a gene.

Note on this clone: At one boundary the junction diverges from the germline segment, which might be a read error. In the same sample, other DNA sequences code for this CDR3. The J gene is TRBJ1-2, the V gene TRBV6-9; 7 bases line up with TRBD1. Germline V gene data show CDR1 as MNHGY and CDR2 as SVAAGI. The CDR3 covers 17 residues. CDR3 DNA sequence: TGTGCCAGCAGCTATTCGCGGGACAGCAAGGGCCCCGGGGGCTACACCTTC. It yields the protein CASSYSRDSKGPGGYTF.

The rearrangement uses TRBV5-1 and TRBJ2-7, with a weak D call TRBD2 (7 bases). CDR1 and CDR2 from the germline V gene are SGHRS and YFSETQ. This CDR3 contains 14 residues. With 6 bases removed from V and 2 bases from J, the gap between germline ends came to 15 bases. This chain's CDR3 is CASNKGGAAYEQYF. The CDR3 DNA reads TGCGCCAGCAACAAGGGGGGGGCGGCCTACGAGCAGTACTTC.

The chain carries TRBV18 and TRBJ2-7; 13 positions match TRBD2. This CDR3 comprises 16 residues. Germline-derived CDR1 and CDR2 are KGHSH and LQKENI. V shed 2 bases, J shed 5 bases, and the junction held 6 bases outside the gene matches. The CDR3 DNA reads as TGTGCCAGCTCACCAGAACTAGCGGGGGGGCGGAACGAGCAGTACTTC. Protein sequence: CASSPELAGGRNEQYF. Filled out from reference TRBV18 and TRBJ2-7, the complete variable domain reads NAGVMQNPRHLVRRRGQEARLRCSPMKGHSHVYWYRQLPEEGLKFMVYLQKENIIDESGMPKERFSAEFPKEGPSILRIQQVVRGDSAAYFCASSPELAGGRNEQYFGPGTRLTVT.

The V call is TRBV12-5, the J call TRBJ1-2; 9 nucleotides agree with TRBD1. The CDR3 runs 14 residues. Germline CDR1 LGHNT, CDR2 FRNRAP. With 0 bases clipped from V and 4 bases from J, the junction kept 0 bases outside the gene matches. The CDR3 sequence is CASGLVTGGYGYTF. DNA of the CDR3: TGTGCTAGTGGTTTGGTGACAGGGGGCTATGGCTACACCTTC.

Details on this clone: One end of the junction is discordant with germline, which a read error may explain. The V call is TRBV13, the J call TRBJ1-6, with 9 positions matching TRBD1. Germline V CDR1 and CDR2: PRHDT, FYEKMQ (reference sequence). The CDR3 has 17 amino acids. In nucleotides, the CDR3 is TGTGCCAGCAGCCTAGGGACAGGGTGGTTGGGGCTTTCACCCCTCCACTTT. Translated, it gives CASSLGTGWLGLSPLHF.

The chain recombines TRBV6-6 with TRBJ1-1; perhaps TRBD1 as D (6 bases). CDR1 MNHNY and CDR2 SVGAGI come from the germline V gene (reference sequence). The CDR3 covers 14 residues. Trimming took 6 bases from V and 4 from J, leaving 15 bases between them. In DNA form, the CDR3 reads TGTGCCAGCAGCCCACTGGGGGCTTTCACTGAAGCTTTCTTT. It yields the protein CASSPLGAFTEAFF.

The chain combines TRBV4-1 with TRBJ2-5; D perhaps matches TRBD2 (5 bases). V was trimmed by 0 bases and J by 5 bases, leaving 16 bases between them. This CDR3 region has 16 residues. Germline V CDR1 and CDR2: MGHRA, YSYEKL. CDR3 DNA sequence: TGCGCCAGCAGCCAAGATCCCGGGCTAGCTGGGGAGACCCAGTACTTC. Encoded protein: CASSQDPGLAGETQYF.

This chain joins TRBV19 and TRBJ2-5, with 8 bases fitting TRBD2. TRBJ2-7 explains the end of the DNA better; the J call may be wrong. Germline loops: CDR1 LNHDA, CDR2 SQIVND (reference sequence). The CDR3 sequence is 14 residues long. This CDR3 is CASSIRAGAYEQYF. CDR3 nucleotide sequence: TGTGCCAGTAGTATTCGAGCGGGAGCCTACGAGCAGTACTTC.

A few counts support this clone. The chain couples TRBV2 to TRBJ1-3, with no clear D. V was cut by 8 bases and J by 0 bases, with 8 bases left in between. The CDR3 consists of 13 residues. Germline-derived CDR1 and CDR2 are SNHLY and FYNNEI. CDR3 DNA: TGTGCCAGCCGACGAGACTCTGGAAACACCATATATTTT. Translation: CASRRDSGNTIYF.

As DNA, the CDR3 is TGTGCCAGCAGAGGCGCCGGGTACTCCTACGAGCAGTACTTC. Translating gives CASRGAGYSYEQYF. V is TRBV5-5 and J is TRBJ2-7; D not certain. The CDR3 loop spans 14 amino acids. CDR1 and CDR2 from the germline V gene are SGHKS and YYEKEE (reference sequence). V lost 5 bases and J 0 bases, leaving 12 bases between the germline ends.

The chain couples TRBV6-6 to TRBJ1-5, with D maybe TRBD1 (5 bases). CDR3 length: 13 amino acids. CDR1 is MNHNY and CDR2 is SVGAGI in the germline V gene (reference sequence). Trimming took off 5 bases at V and 4 bases at J, with 9 bases between the two ends. This chain's CDR3 is CASSRRGNQPQHF. In DNA, the CDR3 is TGTGCCAGCAGTAGGAGGGGTAATCAGCCCCAGCATTTT.

V gene TRBV18 combines with J gene TRBJ1-5; 7 bases match TRBD1. The junction had 2 bases not matched to a gene; V was cut back by 2 bases and J by 1 base. Per the germline V gene, CDR1 is KGHSH and CDR2 is LQKENI. The CDR3 has 15 residues. The CDR3: CASSPWGQSNQPQHF. In nucleotides, the CDR3 is TGTGCCAGCTCACCATGGGGACAGAGCAATCAGCCCCAGCATTTT.

The rearrangement links TRBV6-5 to TRBJ1-6; 8 bases fit TRBD1. The CDR3 is made up of 14 amino acids. V gave up 4 bases and J gave up 6 bases; unmatched junction bases: 2. From germline, CDR1 is MNHEY and CDR2 SVGAGI. This chain's CDR3 is CASSSGQGNSPLHF. DNA for the CDR3: TGTGCCAGCAGTTCAGGACAGGGTAATTCACCCCTCCACTTT.

CDR3 coding DNA: TGCGCCAGCAGCTTGGCTCGGAACATGAACACTGAAGCTTTCTTT. This encodes CASSLARNMNTEAFF. This sequence joins TRBV5-1 and TRBJ1-1; D is ambiguous. The germline V gene encodes CDR1 SGHRS and CDR2 YFSETQ. Between the trimmed V and J ends, which lost 0 bases and 0 bases, there was a span of 9 bases. The CDR3 contains 15 residues.

The chain couples TRBV7-7 to TRBJ2-6; D is unresolved. Germline CDR1 SSHAT, CDR2 FNYEAQ (reference sequence). CDR3 size: 13 residues. The V gene lost 5 bases and the J gene lost 0 bases, with 2 bases spanning the gap. The CDR3: CASSNSGANVLTF. CDR3 bases: TGTGCCAGCAGCAACTCTGGGGCCAACGTCCTGACTTTC. Drawing the rest from reference TRBV7-7 and TRBJ2-6, the complete variable domain is GAGVSQSPRYKVTKRGQDVTLRCDPISSHATLYWYQQALGQGPEFLTYFNYEAQPDKSGLPSDRFSAERPEGSISTLTIQRTEQRDSAMYRCASSNSGANVLTFGAGSRLTVL.

This chain links TRBV6-1 with TRBJ1-1, with unresolved D. From germline, CDR1 is MNHNS and CDR2 SASEGT. The CDR3 contains 14 residues. Trimming pared 0 bases from V and 6 bases from J, leaving 11 bases between. CDR3 sequence: CASSEADARAEAFF. DNA for the CDR3: TGTGCCAGCAGTGAAGCAGATGCTCGGGCTGAAGCTTTCTTT.

CDR3 nucleotides: TGTGCCAGCAGCTTAGCAAGGACTAGCGGGGGGGCCACAGATACGCAGTATTTT. Amino acids: CASSLARTSGGATDTQYF. The rearrangement uses TRBV7-2 and TRBJ2-3; the match to TRBD2 covers 15 bases. V was clipped by 0 bases and J by 2 bases; unmatched bases: 3. CDR1 is SGHTA, CDR2 FQGNSA, per germline. This CDR3 comprises 18 residues. Together with reference TRBV7-2 and TRBJ2-3, the CDR3 gives the full variable domain: GAGVSQSPSNKVTEKGKDVELRCDPISGHTALYWYRQSLGQGLEFLIYFQGNSAPDKSGLPSDRFSAERTGGSVSTLTIQRTQQEDSAVYLCASSLARTSGGATDTQYFGPGTRLTVL.

The V gene is TRBV5-6, the J gene TRBJ1-2, with 9 bases aligning to TRBD1. Germline loops: CDR1 SGHDT, CDR2 YYEEEE. The CDR3 is made up of 16 amino acids. The V and J ends lost 0 bases and 2 bases, in that order; junction bases with no gene match: 5. CDR3 sequence reads: CASSLAGGQGNYGYTF. The CDR3 region has the DNA TGTGCCAGCAGCTTGGCCGGGGGACAGGGCAACTATGGCTACACCTTC.

This chain uses TRBV19 with TRBJ2-5, with D unresolved. Germline loops: CDR1 LNHDA, CDR2 SQIVND (reference sequence). V lost 3 bases, J lost 0 bases, and 5 bases lay in between. The CDR3 covers 13 residues. This CDR3 reads CASSIANQETQYF. The CDR3 DNA follows: TGTGCCAGTAGTATTGCCAACCAAGAGACCCAGTACTTC.

The J gene is TRBJ1-4, the V gene TRBV18; D not resolved. This CDR3 has 14 amino acids. Trimming stripped 3 bases from V and 7 bases from J, with 12 bases between. Germline-derived CDR1 and CDR2 are KGHSH and LQKENI. The DNA for the CDR3 is TGTGCCAGCTCACCGTCTTTACAGTCTGAAAAACTGTTTTTT. Protein product: CASSPSLQSEKLFF.

V gene TRBV6-5 combines with J gene TRBJ1-5, with D perhaps TRBD1 (5 bases). Germline CDR1 MNHEY, CDR2 SVGAGI. The CDR3 extends over 15 amino acids. Trimming left V 0 bases short and J 3 bases short, with 9 bases between. CDR3 region: CASSYSDSPNQPQHF. The CDR3 DNA follows: TGTGCCAGCAGTTACTCCGACAGCCCCAATCAGCCCCAGCATTTT.

The chain uses TRBV7-8 and TRBJ1-2; 7 bases align to TRBD1. Per the germline V gene, CDR1 is SGHVS and CDR2 is FQNEAQ. J lost 2 bases, V lost 4 bases, and 7 bases had no gene match. The CDR3 totals 15 residues. The CDR3 spells CASSSQGWGNYGYTF. The CDR3 DNA is TGTGCCAGCAGCTCACAGGGGTGGGGGAACTATGGCTACACCTTC.

The V and J genes are TRBV2 and TRBJ2-1, with TRBD2 matching 11 bases. The V and J ends lost 9 bases and 10 bases, in that order; junction bases with no gene match: 14. The V gene's germline CDR1 is SNHLY and CDR2 FYNNEI. CDR3 length equals 15 residues. This chain's CDR3 is CARAGLAGGAGEQFF. CDR3 coding DNA: TGTGCCAGAGCGGGCCTAGCGGGGGGCGCAGGGGAGCAGTTCTTC.